A selection of T cell receptor beta chains follows, all from one sample in a study of cytomegalovirus exposure and HLA in healthy donors. Sequencing used immunoSEQ multiplex PCR; TCRdb keeps in-frame clones, though not all of them. The sample lists about 99,000 clones; about 77% were seen once. Sequencing used PBMCs. These receptors came from a man aged 35-49 years in good health and CMV-seronegative. Both conserved end residues are part of each CDR3. D genes are given only for firm matches. Rows may omit the clone size; those that give it use once, few, many or a size class.

CDR3 length: 16; V gene: TRBV6-5; D gene: TRBD1; clone size: NA; J gene: TRBJ1-1; CDR3 DNA: TGTGCCAGCAGTTATCTAGGGGGCCGTCCGAACACTGAAGCTTTCTTT; CDR3 protein: CASSYLGGRPNTEAFF
CDR3 length: 17; V gene: TRBV5-1; D gene: TRBD1; clone size: NA; J gene: TRBJ1-1; CDR3 DNA: TGCGCCAGCAGCCCTAGACGGACAGGGGGCGGGGAGGCTGAAGCTTTCTTT; CDR3 protein: CASSPRRTGGGEAEAFF
CDR3 length: 16; V gene: TRBV5-6; D gene: TRBD2; clone size: NA; J gene: TRBJ2-1; CDR3 DNA: TGTGCCAGCAGCCACCCTGGGGGGGGCTCCTACAATGAGCAGTTCTTC; CDR3 protein: CASSHPGGGSYNEQFF
CDR3 length: 14; V gene: TRBV11-2; D gene: NA; clone size: NA; J gene: TRBJ2-7; CDR3 DNA: TGTGCCAGCAGCTTCTCAGGGGCTAAGAGCGAGCAGTACTTC; CDR3 protein: CASSFSGAKSEQYF
CDR3 length: 14; V gene: TRBV6-5; D gene: NA; clone size: NA; J gene: TRBJ2-3; CDR3 DNA: TGTGCCAGCAGTTACGGGCCTAGCACAGATACGCAGTATTTT; CDR3 protein: CASSYGPSTDTQYF
CDR3 length: 18; V gene: TRBV10-3; D gene: TRBD2; clone size: NA; J gene: TRBJ2-1; CDR3 DNA: TGTGCCATCAGCGAGGGACTAGCGGGAGGCCCGATCTACAATGAGCAGTTCTTC; CDR3 protein: CAISEGLAGGPIYNEQFF
CDR3 length: 14; V gene: TRBV28; D gene: TRBD1; clone size: once; J gene: TRBJ1-6; CDR3 DNA: TGTGCCAGCAATACAGGGGGAGGAAATTCACCCCTCCACTTT; CDR3 protein: CASNTGGGNSPLHF
CDR3 length: 15; V gene: TRBV7-3; D gene: NA; clone size: few; J gene: TRBJ2-3; CDR3 DNA: TGTGCCAGCAGCACAACAGGGTTGGACGCAGATACGCAGTATTTT; CDR3 protein: CASSTTGLDADTQYF
CDR3 length: 14; V gene: TRBV15; D gene: NA; clone size: NA; J gene: TRBJ1-2; CDR3 DNA: TGCGCCAGCCAGTCCAGGGCAGCTGCTAATGGCTACACCTTC; CDR3 protein: CASQSRAAANGYTF
CDR3 length: 13; V gene: TRBV2; D gene: TRBD1; clone size: NA; J gene: TRBJ1-5; CDR3 DNA: TGTGCCAGCAGTGACAGGGGGAAGCAGCCCCAGCATTTT; CDR3 protein: CASSDRGKQPQHF
CDR3 length: 15; V gene: TRBV5-4; D gene: NA; clone size: NA; J gene: TRBJ1-2; CDR3 DNA: TGTGCCAGCAGCTCAATTGCGACAGGAATGTATGGCTACACCTTC; CDR3 protein: CASSSIATGMYGYTF
CDR3 length: 12; V gene: TRBV7-9; D gene: TRBD2; clone size: NA; J gene: TRBJ2-1; CDR3 DNA: TGTGCCAGCAGCCGGGACTACGGTGAGCAGTTCTTC; CDR3 protein: CASSRDYGEQFF
CDR3 length: 14; V gene: TRBV5-8; D gene: NA; clone size: NA; J gene: TRBJ2-7; CDR3 DNA: TGTGCCAGCAGACAGGGCTCCTACGACTACGAGCAGTACTTC; CDR3 protein: CASRQGSYDYEQYF
CDR3 length: 14; V gene: TRBV10-1; D gene: NA; clone size: NA; J gene: TRBJ2-7; CDR3 DNA: TGCGCCAGCAGTGAGTCACGGCGGGGGCACGAGCAGTACTTC; CDR3 protein: CASSESRRGHEQYF
CDR3 length: 16; V gene: TRBV7-6; D gene: TRBD1; clone size: NA; J gene: TRBJ1-3; CDR3 DNA: TGTGCCAGCGCCGAGTCGGGCAGGGGGTTTGGAAACACCATATATTTT; CDR3 protein: CASAESGRGFGNTIYF
CDR3 length: 12; V gene: TRBV28; D gene: NA; clone size: NA; J gene: TRBJ1-5; CDR3 DNA: TGTGCCACCCGCCGGGATAGGCAGCCCCAGCATTTT; CDR3 protein: CATRRDRQPQHF
CDR3 length: 13; V gene: TRBV2; D gene: NA; clone size: NA; J gene: TRBJ2-1; CDR3 DNA: TGTGCCAGCGGAGCGGACTCCTACAATGAGCAGTTCTTC; CDR3 protein: CASGADSYNEQFF
CDR3 length: 15; V gene: TRBV2; D gene: NA; clone size: NA; J gene: TRBJ1-5; CDR3 DNA: TGTGCCAGCAGTGCGGGGGGCGGTGGCAATCAGCCCCAGCATTTT; CDR3 protein: CASSAGGGGNQPQHF
CDR3 length: 13; V gene: TRBV2; D gene: TRBD2; clone size: NA; J gene: TRBJ2-1; CDR3 DNA: TGTGCCAACCAGCGGGGGCCAGGGAATGAGCAGTTCTTC; CDR3 protein: CANQRGPGNEQFF
CDR3 length: 17; V gene: TRBV9; D gene: NA; clone size: NA; J gene: TRBJ1-6; CDR3 DNA: TGTGCCAGCAGCCCCCGGGAGGGAAGCTCCTATAATTCACCCCTCCACTTT; CDR3 protein: CASSPREGSSYNSPLHF
CDR3 length: 15; V gene: TRBV19; D gene: NA; clone size: NA; J gene: TRBJ1-6; CDR3 DNA: TGTGCCAGCACCCCAGTTTGGTCCTATAATTCACCCCTCCACTTT; CDR3 protein: CASTPVWSYNSPLHF
CDR3 length: 14; V gene: TRBV7-8; D gene: TRBD1; clone size: NA; J gene: TRBJ1-2; CDR3 DNA: TGTGCCAGCAGCTTAGTAAGAGGGGGCGCGGGCTACACCTTC; CDR3 protein: CASSLVRGGAGYTF
CDR3 length: 17; V gene: TRBV7-6; D gene: TRBD1; clone size: NA; J gene: TRBJ2-6; CDR3 DNA: TGTGCCAGCAGCTCGGGACAGGGAAACTCTGGGGCCAACGTCCTGACTTTC; CDR3 protein: CASSSGQGNSGANVLTF
CDR3 length: 15; V gene: TRBV2; D gene: TRBD1; clone size: NA; J gene: TRBJ2-7; CDR3 DNA: TGTGCCAGCAGTACGACCGGGACAGGGGGTCACGAGCAGTACTTC; CDR3 protein: CASSTTGTGGHEQYF
CDR3 length: 15; V gene: TRBV19; D gene: NA; clone size: NA; J gene: TRBJ1-2; CDR3 DNA: TGTGCCAGTAGTCCTGTTATTACCGAGAACTATGGCTACACCTTC; CDR3 protein: CASSPVITENYGYTF
CDR3 length: 15; V gene: TRBV28; D gene: TRBD1; clone size: NA; J gene: TRBJ2-5; CDR3 DNA: TGTGCCAGCACCTTATCGGGACAGGGGGCCCGGACCCAGTACTTC; CDR3 protein: CASTLSGQGARTQYF
CDR3 length: 19; V gene: TRBV6-4; D gene: TRBD2; clone size: NA; J gene: TRBJ2-1; CDR3 DNA: TGTGCCAGCAGTGACTCACCGGGACTAGCGGGGGGGAAATACAATGAGCAGTTCTTC; CDR3 protein: CASSDSPGLAGGKYNEQFF
CDR3 length: 15; V gene: TRBV5-1; D gene: NA; clone size: NA; J gene: TRBJ2-6; CDR3 DNA: TGCGCCAGCAGCTCCCCAGGGACTGGGGCCAACGTCCTGACTTTC; CDR3 protein: CASSSPGTGANVLTF
CDR3 length: 15; V gene: TRBV7-9; D gene: TRBD1; clone size: NA; J gene: TRBJ2-7; CDR3 DNA: TGTGCCAGCAGCTTTACGGGACAGGGCGTCGACGAGCAGTACTTC; CDR3 protein: CASSFTGQGVDEQYF
CDR3 length: 15; V gene: TRBV6-6; D gene: NA; clone size: NA; J gene: TRBJ2-7; CDR3 DNA: TGTGCCAGCAGTGGGGGGCCTAGCGGTAACTACGAGCAGTACTTC; CDR3 protein: CASSGGPSGNYEQYF
CDR3 length: 16; V gene: TRBV4-1; D gene: NA; clone size: NA; J gene: TRBJ2-3; CDR3 DNA: TGCGCCAGCAGCTCCTCTGGGCTAGCGCTCACAGATACGCAGTATTTT; CDR3 protein: CASSSSGLALTDTQYF
CDR3 length: 13; V gene: TRBV2; D gene: NA; clone size: few; J gene: TRBJ1-5; CDR3 DNA: TGTGCCAGCAGGTGGGGCTCAGATCAGCCCCAGCATTTT; CDR3 protein: CASRWGSDQPQHF
CDR3 length: 14; V gene: TRBV19; D gene: TRBD1; clone size: NA; J gene: TRBJ2-5; CDR3 DNA: TGTGCCAGTAGTATATCGACAGGGCCGGAGACCCAGTACTTC; CDR3 protein: CASSISTGPETQYF
CDR3 length: 12; V gene: TRBV27; D gene: NA; clone size: NA; J gene: TRBJ1-6; CDR3 DNA: TGTGCCAGCAGTTTCCGGGGGGCACCCCTCCACTTT; CDR3 protein: CASSFRGAPLHF
CDR3 length: 16; V gene: TRBV5-4; D gene: TRBD1; clone size: NA; J gene: TRBJ2-5; CDR3 DNA: TGTGCCAGCAGCTTAGGCAGGACAGGGAATGGAGAGACCCAGTACTTC; CDR3 protein: CASSLGRTGNGETQYF
CDR3 length: 14; V gene: TRBV6-1; D gene: NA; clone size: NA; J gene: TRBJ1-3; CDR3 DNA: TGTGCCAGCAGTTGGGTCGGGGGTGGAAACACCATATATTTT; CDR3 protein: CASSWVGGGNTIYF
CDR3 length: 14; V gene: TRBV5-1; D gene: TRBD1; clone size: NA; J gene: TRBJ2-7; CDR3 DNA: TGCGCCAGCAGCTTGGGGGACAGGTCTTACGAGCAGTACTTC; CDR3 protein: CASSLGDRSYEQYF
CDR3 length: 14; V gene: TRBV30; D gene: NA; clone size: NA; J gene: TRBJ1-6; CDR3 DNA: TGTGCCTCTGAGTATGGGGCAGGGAACTCACCCCTCCACTTT; CDR3 protein: CASEYGAGNSPLHF
CDR3 length: 13; V gene: TRBV18; D gene: NA; clone size: NA; J gene: TRBJ2-7; CDR3 DNA: TGTGCCAGCTCACCGCAGGGGGGCGACGAGCAGTACTTC; CDR3 protein: CASSPQGGDEQYF
CDR3 length: 15; V gene: TRBV7-6; D gene: TRBD2; clone size: NA; J gene: TRBJ2-3; CDR3 DNA: TGTGCCAGCAGCTCAACTAGCGGGGGGCTTGATACGCAGTATTTT; CDR3 protein: CASSSTSGGLDTQYF
CDR3 length: 14; V gene: TRBV6-5; D gene: TRBD1; clone size: NA; J gene: TRBJ1-2; CDR3 DNA: TGTGCCAGCACCCGAGGGACAGAGAACTATGGCTACACCTTC; CDR3 protein: CASTRGTENYGYTF
CDR3 length: 15; V gene: TRBV11-2; D gene: NA; clone size: NA; J gene: TRBJ2-6; CDR3 DNA: TGTGCCAGCAGCGTCGACAGCTCTGGGGCCAACGTCCTGACTTTC; CDR3 protein: CASSVDSSGANVLTF
CDR3 length: 16; V gene: TRBV7-3; D gene: TRBD2; clone size: NA; J gene: TRBJ2-3; CDR3 DNA: TGTGCCAGCAGTCGAACTAGCGGGGGACGCACAGATACGCAGTATTTT; CDR3 protein: CASSRTSGGRTDTQYF
CDR3 length: 13; V gene: TRBV6-5; D gene: NA; clone size: few; J gene: TRBJ2-1; CDR3 DNA: TGTGCCAGCAGCAGGGGCTCCTACAATGAGCAGTTCTTC; CDR3 protein: CASSRGSYNEQFF
CDR3 length: 15; V gene: TRBV11-2; D gene: NA; clone size: NA; J gene: TRBJ1-5; CDR3 DNA: TGTGCCAGCAGCTTAGATTCGGGGGGGGCCCAGCCCCAGCATTTT; CDR3 protein: CASSLDSGGAQPQHF
CDR3 length: 14; V gene: TRBV5-6; D gene: NA; clone size: few; J gene: TRBJ1-2; CDR3 DNA: TGTGCCAGCAGCTCCGCGCACCTCGACTATGGCTACACCTTC; CDR3 protein: CASSSAHLDYGYTF
CDR3 length: 15; V gene: TRBV27; D gene: NA; clone size: NA; J gene: TRBJ1-5; CDR3 DNA: TGTGCCAGCAGTCTTCAGGGTTTGGGTAATCAGCCCCAGCATTTT; CDR3 protein: CASSLQGLGNQPQHF